This T cell receptor beta chain was profiled in a study of vaccination and CD4 T cells after COVID-19. Concerning this clonotype: What it binds is not known.

Oncomine TCR Beta short-read sequencing was applied to DNA from cultured CD4+ T cells. TCRdb re-analysed the PCR reads in MiXCR, keeping a single row per CDR3 protein. The sample shows approximately 19,000 distinct CDR3 sequences, roughly 56% of them seen only once. The treatment was: roughly 10-day PBMC culture with coronavirus spike peptide pools or control peptides (ViraFEST assay). From germline, CDR1 is SGHTA and CDR2 FQGNSA. V was clipped by 4 bases and J by 10 bases, with 11 bases between them. The CDR3 runs 12 residues. The TCR originated in a human donor who had recovered from COVID-19. The sequenced sample was CD4+ T cells from blood, cultured in vitro. The V call is TRBV7-2, the J call TRBJ2-1; possible D gene TRBD1, 6 bases. The CDR3: CASSSGVREQFF. In DNA, the CDR3 is TGTGCCAGCAGCTCAGGGGTGAGGGAGCAGTTCTTC.